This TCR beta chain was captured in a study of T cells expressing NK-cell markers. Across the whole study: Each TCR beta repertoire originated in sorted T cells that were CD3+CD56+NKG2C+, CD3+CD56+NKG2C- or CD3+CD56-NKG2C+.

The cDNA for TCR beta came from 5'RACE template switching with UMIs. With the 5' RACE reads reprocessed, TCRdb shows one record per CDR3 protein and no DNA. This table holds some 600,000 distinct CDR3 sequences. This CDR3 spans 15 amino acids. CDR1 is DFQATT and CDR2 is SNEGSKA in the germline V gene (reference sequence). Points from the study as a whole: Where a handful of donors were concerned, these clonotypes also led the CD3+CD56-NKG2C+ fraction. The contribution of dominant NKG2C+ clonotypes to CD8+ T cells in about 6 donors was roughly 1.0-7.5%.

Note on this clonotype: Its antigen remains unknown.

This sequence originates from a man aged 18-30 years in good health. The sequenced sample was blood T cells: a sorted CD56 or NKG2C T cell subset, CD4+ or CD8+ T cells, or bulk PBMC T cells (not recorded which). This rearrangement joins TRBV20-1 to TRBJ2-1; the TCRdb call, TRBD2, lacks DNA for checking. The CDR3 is CSSPRPGPAERGQFF.